This passage covers 23 T cell receptor beta chains from one sample sequenced in a study of shared clonotypes between healthy human individuals. TCRdb's table, derived via immunoSEQ multiplex PCR, lists solely in-frame clones and lacks some. In the table there are 600,000 or so clones, roughly 98% of which are singletons. Naive CD8 populations comprised CD45RO-negative cells positively selected for CCR7, excluding terminally differentiated effector memory CD45RA+ cells. Sample: naive CD8+ T cells sorted from blood. These receptors were collected from a man aged 30 to 45 in good health.

J is TRBJ1-2 and V is TRBV6-5, with D hard to call. V lost 1 base and J 3 bases, leaving 6 bases between the germline ends. CDR1 and CDR2 from the germline V gene are MNHEY and SVGAGI. This CDR3 comprises 13 residues. CDR3 sequence reads: CASSYWWYYGYTF. The CDR3 DNA is TGTGCCAGCAGTTACTGGTGGTACTATGGCTACACCTTC.

The V gene is TRBV4-3, the J gene TRBJ2-7; 15 bases fit TRBD2. Germline values: CDR1 LGHNA, CDR2 YSLEER. V lost 4 bases and J lost 6; bases outside the gene matches: 4. The CDR3 runs to 15 residues. CDR3 nucleotide sequence: TGCGCCAGCAGCCCGGGACTAGCGGGAGGAGGCGAGCAGTACTTC. Encoded protein: CASSPGLAGGGEQYF.

This chain uses TRBV6-1 with TRBJ1-5, with a possible D match to TRBD1 (5 bases). Trimming removed 2 bases at V and 6 bases at J, with 17 bases between. Germline values: CDR1 MNHNS, CDR2 SASEGT. CDR3 size: 16 residues. This chain's CDR3 is CASSERDLGVTQPQHF. CDR3 nucleotides: TGTGCCAGCAGTGAACGTGATCTGGGGGTCACTCAGCCCCAGCATTTT.

CDR3 nucleotides: TGTGCCAGCAGTTTCGGACCGACGAACACTGAAGCTTTCTTT. This encodes CASSFGPTNTEAFF. V and J are TRBV27 and TRBJ1-1; no clear D gene. The CDR3 is 14 amino acids. Trimming took off 3 bases at V and 1 base at J, with 9 bases between the two ends. Germline V gene data show CDR1 as MNHEY and CDR2 as SMNVEV (reference sequence).

The chain couples TRBV5-6 to TRBJ2-7, with 10 bases fitting TRBD1. Per the germline V gene, CDR1 is SGHDT and CDR2 is YYEEEE. V gave up 0 bases and J gave up 6 bases; unmatched junction bases: 9. This CDR3 spans 16 amino acids. The DNA of the CDR3 is TGTGCCAGCAGCTTGGGGAGCGGGACAGGGGCTCGCGAGCAGTACTTC. Translating gives CASSLGSGTGAREQYF.

The V and J genes are TRBV6-1 and TRBJ2-7; D might be TRBD1 (6 bases). This CDR3 contains 12 residues. The germline V and J ends were trimmed by 10 bases and 6 bases, with 16 bases remaining between them. Germline V gene data show CDR1 as MNHNS and CDR2 as SASEGT. The CDR3 nucleotides are TGTGCCACCAGGGGCCTGGGTTCCGAGCAGTACTTC. Protein sequence: CATRGLGSEQYF.

The chain links TRBV7-9 to TRBJ1-4; D call uncertain. V was clipped by 3 bases and J by 3 bases, with 14 bases between them. The length of the CDR3 is 16 residues. Germline V lookup: CDR1 SEHNR, CDR2 FQNEAQ (reference sequence). In DNA form, the CDR3 reads TGTGCCAGCAGCTTGGGTTTCCGGGAGGCTAATGAAAAACTGTTTTTT. It translates to CASSLGFREANEKLFF.

This clone was recorded once. The chain links TRBV27 to TRBJ2-1; D is undetermined. Germline CDR1 reads MNHEY; CDR2 reads SMNVEV (reference sequence). The V end lost 2 bases, the J end lost 9 bases, and 11 bases lay between the germline ends. The CDR3 is made up of 13 amino acids. The CDR3 DNA reads as TGTGCCAGCAGTTTACGCGCATACGGTGAGCAGTTCTTC. Translated, it gives CASSLRAYGEQFF.

The chain recombines TRBV7-6 with TRBJ2-7; 13 bases are a match to TRBD2. Germline V gene sequence: CDR1 SGHVS, CDR2 FNYEAQ. Germline trimming cut 2 bases from V and 3 bases from J; bases unmatched to any gene: 7. The CDR3 runs to 17 residues. DNA for the CDR3: TGTGCCAGCAGCTTACCCGGCGGACTAGCGGGAGTCTACGAGCAGTACTTC. This gives the protein CASSLPGGLAGVYEQYF. Complete variable domain (other parts from reference TRBV7-6 and TRBJ2-7): GAGVSQSPRYKVTKRGQDVALRCDPISGHVSLYWYRQALGQGPEFLTYFNYEAQQDKSGLPNDRFSAERPEGSISTLTIQRTEQRDSAMYRCASSLPGGLAGVYEQYFGPGTRLTVT.

CDR3: CASSLARVGNQPQHF. The CDR3 nucleotides are TGTGCCAGCAGCTTAGCCAGGGTGGGCAATCAGCCCCAGCATTTT. The chain is built from TRBV7-9 and TRBJ1-5; a weak D match, TRBD1 (5 bases). Between the trimmed V and J ends, which lost 0 bases and 2 bases, there was a span of 8 bases. Germline V lookup: CDR1 SEHNR, CDR2 FQNEAQ (reference sequence). The CDR3 is 15 residues long.

V gene TRBV28 combines with J gene TRBJ2-2, with D possibly called TRBD1 or TRBD2 (6 bases each). Germline V gene lookup returns CDR1 MDHEN and CDR2 SYDVKM. Trimming took off 6 bases at V and 4 bases at J, with 24 bases between the two ends. This CDR3 has 18 residues. CDR3: CASSPYPGRGRGTGELFF. CDR3 DNA: TGTGCCAGCAGCCCCTACCCTGGACGGGGGCGCGGCACCGGGGAGCTGTTTTTT. Using reference TRBV28 and TRBJ2-2 for the parts outside the CDR3, the full variable domain is DVKVTQSSRYLVKRTGEKVFLECVQDMDHENMFWYRQDPGLGLRLIYFSYDVKMKEKGDIPEGYSVSREKKERFSLILESASTNQTSMYLCASSPYPGRGRGTGELFFGEGSRLTVL.

Notes on this clone: The same CDR3 is also encoded by other DNA sequences in this sample. The V and J genes are TRBV27 and TRBJ2-1; unclear D gene. The germline V and J ends were trimmed by 5 bases and 5 bases, with 13 bases remaining between them. Germline CDR1 is MNHEY and CDR2 is SMNVEV (reference sequence). This CDR3 spans 14 amino acids. The CDR3 DNA is TGTGCCAGCAGTCCCAGACTGGGGAACAATGAGCAGTTCTTC. Translated, it gives CASSPRLGNNEQFF.

V and J are TRBV9 and TRBJ2-2; TRBD2 matches 9 bases. CDR1 and CDR2 (germline): SGDLS, YYNGEE. V shed 3 bases, J shed 1 base, and the junction held 4 bases outside the gene matches. CDR3 length: 16 residues. CDR3 in DNA: TGTGCCAGCAGCGCAAGACTAGCGGAGAACACCGGGGAGCTGTTTTTT. This codes for CASSARLAENTGELFF.

The chain combines TRBV28 with TRBJ2-7, with no clear D. Germline V gives CDR1 MDHEN, CDR2 SYDVKM. The germline V and J ends were trimmed by 2 bases and 0 bases, with 8 bases remaining between them. The CDR3 covers 14 residues. CDR3 protein: CASSLLSNSYEQYF. CDR3 nucleotide sequence: TGTGCCAGCAGTTTACTGTCAAACTCCTACGAGCAGTACTTC. Together with reference TRBV28 and TRBJ2-7, the CDR3 gives the full variable domain: DVKVTQSSRYLVKRTGEKVFLECVQDMDHENMFWYRQDPGLGLRLIYFSYDVKMKEKGDIPEGYSVSREKKERFSLILESASTNQTSMYLCASSLLSNSYEQYFGPGTRLTVT.

The chain carries TRBV27 and TRBJ2-1, with D unresolved. Trimming took 4 bases from V and 7 from J, leaving 5 bases between them. This CDR3 has 11 amino acids. Germline V gives CDR1 MNHEY, CDR2 SMNVEV (reference sequence). The CDR3 DNA follows: TGTGCCAGCAGTTCATTGAATGAGCAGTTCTTC. Residues: CASSSLNEQFF.

The genes are TRBV6-5 and TRBJ1-3; unclear D gene. Trimming took 4 bases from V and 1 from J, leaving 11 bases between them. The CDR3 covers 15 residues. The germline CDR1 and CDR2 sequences are MNHEY and SVGAGI. Here the CDR3 DNA reads TGTGCCAGCAGTTCGCATCCTGCTTCTGGAAACACCATATATTTT. It yields the protein CASSSHPASGNTIYF.

V gene TRBV5-4 combines with J gene TRBJ1-1; D unclear. Between the trimmed V and J ends, which lost 0 bases and 5 bases, there was a span of 11 bases. The CDR3 is 14 residues long. Germline V gives CDR1 SGHNT, CDR2 YYREEE (reference sequence). CDR3: CASSLGLGGTEAFF. CDR3 bases: TGTGCCAGCAGCTTGGGTCTGGGTGGTACTGAAGCTTTCTTT. Combining the CDR3 with reference TRBV5-4 and TRBJ1-1 gives the whole variable domain ETGVTQSPTHLIKTRGQQVTLRCSSQSGHNTVSWYQQALGQGPQFIFQYYREEENGRGNFPPRFSGLQFPNYSSELNVNALELDDSALYLCASSLGLGGTEAFFGQGTRLTVV.

The chain employs TRBV27 and TRBJ2-5; TRBD2 aligns across 9 bases. This CDR3 comprises 15 residues. With 2 bases clipped from V and 1 base from J, the junction kept 2 bases outside the gene matches. CDR1 is MNHEY and CDR2 is SMNVEV in the germline V gene (reference sequence). CDR3 nucleotide sequence: TGTGCCAGCAGTTTAGGCGGGAGGGTCCAAGAGACCCAGTACTTC. Residues: CASSLGGRVQETQYF.

This sequence joins TRBV7-2 and TRBJ2-1; 8 positions match TRBD2. The V segment lost 1 base and the J segment 0 bases; nucleotides outside the gene matches: 11. The V gene's germline CDR1 is SGHTA and CDR2 FQGNSA. The CDR3 runs 19 residues. The CDR3 DNA reads TGTGCCAGCAGCTTAGATTGGCGGGGGGACCCGAGCTCCTACAATGAGCAGTTCTTC. Amino acid sequence: CASSLDWRGDPSSYNEQFF.

V usage is TRBV6-1 and J usage is TRBJ1-5, with D uncertain. This CDR3 region has 16 residues. V was trimmed by 0 bases and J by 1 base, leaving 10 bases between them. Germline V lookup: CDR1 MNHNS, CDR2 SASEGT. The CDR3: CASSEASLGSNQPQHF. Here the CDR3 DNA reads TGTGCCAGCAGTGAAGCGTCCCTCGGGAGCAATCAGCCCCAGCATTTT.

The V call is TRBV7-9, the J call TRBJ2-2; D ambiguous. Trimming cost V 7 bases and J 2 bases, with 17 bases left between them. Looked up from germline, CDR1 is SEHNR and CDR2 is FQNEAQ (reference sequence). The CDR3 contains 16 residues. The CDR3 sequence: CASTTPRGSNTGELFF. CDR3 nucleotides: TGTGCCAGCACAACGCCCCGCGGATCTAACACCGGGGAGCTGTTTTTT.

This chain links TRBV5-8 with TRBJ2-3; a weak D match, TRBD2 (6 bases). V shed 0 bases and J shed 3 bases, with 8 bases lying between them. Germline V gene data show CDR1 as SGHTS and CDR2 as YDEGEE. The CDR3 covers 14 residues. CDR3 in DNA: TGTGCCAGCAGCTTGGCTGGGGGGACAGATACGCAGTATTTT. This sequence encodes CASSLAGGTDTQYF.

This chain links TRBV6-1 with TRBJ2-1; possible D gene TRBD1, 5 bases. From germline, CDR1 is MNHNS and CDR2 SASEGT. Trimming removed 2 bases from V and 7 bases from J, with 15 bases in between. The CDR3 loop spans 15 amino acids. The CDR3 spells CASSERGNRWNEQFF. The CDR3 nucleotides are TGTGCCAGCAGTGAAAGGGGAAACCGGTGGAATGAGCAGTTCTTC.